Below, 14 T cell receptor beta chains from the same sample are listed, as sequenced in a study of early T cells in non-severe SARS-CoV-2 infection. TCRdb re-called the 5' RACE reads with MiXCR, one entry per CDR3 protein. The sample carries just under 65,000 distinct CDR3 sequences, 5.9% recorded once. Sequences were derived from whole blood, sampled at baseline. Receptors were obtained from an adult who was a healthcare worker with PCR-confirmed SARS-CoV-2 infection or an uninfected control (not recorded which).

This clonotype appeared many times. The chain is built from TRBV7-3 and TRBJ1-1; TRBD1 aligns across 10 bases. Trimming removed 3 bases from V and 3 bases from J; junction bases left unmatched: 1. The germline gives CDR1 SGHTA, CDR2 FQGTGA. This CDR3 comprises 14 residues. This chain's CDR3 is CASSFDRGHTEAFF. In DNA form, the CDR3 reads TGTGCCAGCAGCTTCGACAGGGGGCACACTGAAGCTTTCTTT.

This clonotype has ten or more counts. The V call is TRBV7-2, the J call TRBJ2-5; possibly TRBD2 for D (5 bases). V dropped 5 bases and J dropped 0 bases, with 16 bases sitting between them. From germline, CDR1 is SGHTA and CDR2 FQGNSA. The CDR3 sequence is 16 residues long. In DNA, the CDR3 is TGTGCCAGCAGCCCCCGGGGTAACCAGTACCAAGAGACCCAGTACTTC. Translated: CASSPRGNQYQETQYF.

This clonotype has ten or more counts. V usage is TRBV14 and J usage is TRBJ2-2, with 14 nucleotides matching TRBD2. The CDR3 spans 17 residues. The germline CDR1 and CDR2 sequences are SGHDN and FVKESK. Unmatched junction bases numbered 9, after V lost 5 bases and J lost 7 bases. The CDR3 DNA reads as TGTGCCAGCAGCGATACGGGACTAGCGGGAGTGGTCGGGGAGCTGTTTTTT. Amino acids: CASSDTGLAGVVGELFF.

The chain recombines TRBV5-1 with TRBJ2-7; D is uncertain. CDR1 is SGHRS, CDR2 YFSETQ, per germline. With 0 bases removed from V and 6 bases from J, the gap between germline ends came to 7 bases. CDR3 length equals 12 residues. The CDR3 spells CASSLDPAEQYF. CDR3 DNA: TGCGCCAGCAGCTTGGACCCGGCCGAGCAGTACTTC.

The V call is TRBV21-1, the J call TRBJ2-2; no check of the table's D call, TRBD1, against the DNA was made. TRBV21-1 is tagged as a pseudogene. CDR3 size: 12 residues. CDR3 DNA: TGTGCCATAGAGCCAGGCGCGGGGGAGCTGTTTTTT. Amino acid sequence: CAIEPGAGELFF.

V and J are TRBV11-3 and TRBJ2-1; the D gene is possibly TRBD1 (6 bases). This CDR3 comprises 14 residues. Per the germline V gene, CDR1 is SGHNT and CDR2 is YENEEA. Trimming took off 0 bases at V and 5 bases at J, with 8 bases between the two ends. The DNA of the CDR3 is TGTGCCAGCAGCTTAGATCCAGGGGACAATGAGCAGTTCTTC. Its protein is CASSLDPGDNEQFF.

This clonotype came up a few times. This rearrangement joins TRBV18 to TRBJ2-7, with a weak D call TRBD2 (6 bases). V shed 2 bases and J shed 5 bases, with 16 bases lying between them. The length of the CDR3 is 15 residues. Germline CDR1 reads KGHSH; CDR2 reads LQKENI. For the CDR3, the DNA is TGTGCCAGCTCACCAGGGCTAGCGCCTTCTAACGAGCAGTACTTC. Its protein product is CASSPGLAPSNEQYF.

In its sample, this clonotype was seen a few times. J is TRBJ1-2 and V is TRBV6-5; weak D call: TRBD1 (6 bases). Germline V gene data show CDR1 as MNHEY and CDR2 as SVGAGI. The length of the CDR3 is 16 residues. Trimming took 2 bases from V and 1 from J, leaving 14 bases between them. The CDR3 DNA sequence: TGTGCCAGCAGTTACCGGACAGCCCTGATTAACTATGGCTACACCTTC. Its translation: CASSYRTALINYGYTF.

This clonotype was detected only a few times. The rearrangement joins TRBV20-1 to TRBJ2-1; 10 bases match TRBD2. The germline V gene has CDR1 DFQATT and CDR2 SNEGSKA (reference sequence). CDR3 length: 12 amino acids. Trimming took 4 bases from V and 7 from J; bases not matched to a gene: 1. CDR3 loop: CSAILAGNEQFF. In DNA, the CDR3 is TGCAGTGCTATACTAGCGGGGAATGAGCAGTTCTTC.

This clonotype was counted between two and nine times. The chain couples TRBV6-5 to TRBJ2-3; 7 nucleotides match TRBD1. The V gene's germline CDR1 is MNHEY and CDR2 SVGAGI. V shed 5 bases, J shed 5 bases, and the junction held 7 bases outside the gene matches. CDR3 length equals 14 residues. Here the CDR3 reads CASSLRTGIDTQYF. The CDR3 region has the DNA TGTGCCAGCAGTCTCCGGACAGGAATAGATACGCAGTATTTT.

This clonotype was picked up many times. The chain is built from TRBV30 and TRBJ1-1; D call uncertain. Trimming stripped 1 base from V and 4 bases from J, with 7 bases between. This CDR3 region has 12 residues. The V gene's germline CDR1 is GTSNPN and CDR2 SVGIG (reference sequence). The DNA of the CDR3 is TGTGCCTGGAGTGGGAGCCGCACTGAAGCTTTCTTT. Encoded protein: CAWSGSRTEAFF.

On this clonotype itself: A read error is likely, as this CDR3 ends without the conserved phenylalanine or tryptophan. The chain combines TRBV12-3 or TRBV12-4 with TRBJ2-3; D uncertain. The CDR3 runs 14 residues. V gave up 6 bases and J gave up 5 bases, with 15 bases separating them. CDR3 sequence reads: CASSTRGYGDTQYL. The DNA of the CDR3 is TGTGCCAGCAGCACCAGAGGCTATGGAGATACGCAGTATTTG.

J is TRBJ2-3 and V is TRBV7-9, with 7 bases identical to TRBD1. The germline CDR1 and CDR2 sequences are SEHNR and FQNEAQ (reference sequence). J gave up 6 bases and V 5 bases, and 5 bases lay outside the gene matches. CDR3 size: 13 residues. The CDR3 loop reads CASSTRQGDTQYF. In DNA, the CDR3 is TGTGCCAGCAGCACCCGACAGGGTGATACGCAGTATTTT.

This clonotype was detected ten times or more. The CDR3 DNA is TGTGCCAGCAGCAAAGCGCTTTTCGGCGGCTGCCGGGGCAATCAGCCCCAGCATTTT. It encodes CASSKALFGGCRGNQPQHF. The chain uses TRBV21-1 and TRBJ1-5; the D call of TRBD1 is as the table states it, not checked on the DNA. TRBV21-1 has pseudogene status. CDR3 length equals 19 residues.